The entry that follows covers one T cell receptor beta chain sequence. Antigen: not known. This specimen comes from a study of cytomegalovirus exposure and HLA in healthy donors. General study results and limits: Upon later analysis, TCR association rates were observed to vary by HLA locus, being highest for DRB1 and lowest for HLA-C. V- and J-gene trimming of TCR beta was linked (in a later analysis) to a missense DCLRE1C variant. In a later analysis, compared with equally common non-associated chains, HLA-associated beta chains were more expanded.

The CDR3 totals 17 residues. Germline V lookup: CDR1 SGHRS, CDR2 YFSETQ. With V trimmed by 2 bases and J by 2 bases, 8 bases remained unmatched. It was with 60 Vbeta and 13 Jbeta primers that the PCR ran. Clones were sequenced by immunoSEQ multiplex PCR, and TCRdb holds only the in-frame ones, with some missing. Of tens of thousands of clones in the sample, over 70% were seen once. This chain uses TRBV5-1 with TRBJ2-3; 10 nucleotides align to TRBD1. The sequencing sample was made of PBMCs. The source of this sequence is a man aged 25 to 45 in good health and CMV-seropositive. The CDR3 DNA reads as TGCGCCAGCAGCTTACGCCGGGACAGGGGATACACAGATACGCAGTATTTT. Translation: CASSLRRDRGYTDTQYF.